This TCR beta chain is from a study of shared clonotypes between healthy human individuals. Assay: immunoSEQ multiplex PCR; the TCRdb copy retains only in-frame clones and omits some. Counted here are over 2 million clones, less than 95% occurring once; the ten biggest clones make up 0.3% to 0.4%. Germline lookup yields CDR1 SGHTA and CDR2 FQGTGA. V lost 3 bases to trimming and J lost 3 bases, with 13 bases between them. This CDR3 has 15 amino acids. Every donor was a Caucasian adult from Nashville, Tennessee. This clone was seen once. The rearrangement uses TRBV7-3 and TRBJ2-3; D may match TRBD1 or TRBD2 (5 bases each). The sample was naive CD4+ T cells from PBMCs. As for subset: CD45RA+ positively selected. The clonotype was recovered from a man between 18 and 35 years old in good health. Some clones in this sample may be carry-over from other donors' samples. CDR3 residues: CASSLGDGDTDTQYF. The CDR3 coding sequence is TGTGCCAGCAGCTTGGGGGACGGGGATACAGATACGCAGTATTTT.